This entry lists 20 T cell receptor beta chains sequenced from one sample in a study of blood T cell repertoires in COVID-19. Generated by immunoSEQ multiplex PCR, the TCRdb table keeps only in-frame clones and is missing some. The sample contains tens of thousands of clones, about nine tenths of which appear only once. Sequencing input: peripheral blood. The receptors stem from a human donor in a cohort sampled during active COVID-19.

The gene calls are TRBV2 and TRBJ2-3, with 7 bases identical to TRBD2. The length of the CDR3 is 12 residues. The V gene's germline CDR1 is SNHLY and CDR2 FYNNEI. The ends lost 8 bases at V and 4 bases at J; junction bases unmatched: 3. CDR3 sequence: CASGTMADTQYF. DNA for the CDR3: TGTGCCAGCGGGACTATGGCAGATACGCAGTATTTT.

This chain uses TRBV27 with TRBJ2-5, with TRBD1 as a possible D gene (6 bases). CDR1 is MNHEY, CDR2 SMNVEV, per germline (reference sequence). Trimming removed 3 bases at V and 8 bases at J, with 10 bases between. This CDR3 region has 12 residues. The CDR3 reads CASSFSQGTQYF. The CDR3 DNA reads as TGTGCCAGCAGTTTCTCACAGGGAACCCAGTACTTC.

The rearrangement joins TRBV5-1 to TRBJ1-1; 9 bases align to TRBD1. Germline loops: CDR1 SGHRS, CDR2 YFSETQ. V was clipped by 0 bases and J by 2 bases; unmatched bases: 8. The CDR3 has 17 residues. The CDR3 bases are TGCGCCAGCAGCTTGGTGGGACAGGGTAGGGCTAACACTGAAGCTTTCTTT. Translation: CASSLVGQGRANTEAFF.

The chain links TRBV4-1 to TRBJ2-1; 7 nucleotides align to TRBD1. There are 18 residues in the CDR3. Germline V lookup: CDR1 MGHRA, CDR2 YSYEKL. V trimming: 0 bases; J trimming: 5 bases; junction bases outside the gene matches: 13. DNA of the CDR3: TGCGCCAGCAGCCAAGATGTGAATGCCGGGACAGCAGACAATGAGCAGTTCTTC. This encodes CASSQDVNAGTADNEQFF.

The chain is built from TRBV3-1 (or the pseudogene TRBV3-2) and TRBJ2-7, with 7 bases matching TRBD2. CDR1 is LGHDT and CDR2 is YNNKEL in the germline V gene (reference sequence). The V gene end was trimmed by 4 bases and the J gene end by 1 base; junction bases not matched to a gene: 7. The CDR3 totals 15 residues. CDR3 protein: CASSPSGTSSYEQYF. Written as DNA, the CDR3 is TGTGCCAGCAGCCCGAGCGGGACCTCTTCCTACGAGCAGTACTTC.

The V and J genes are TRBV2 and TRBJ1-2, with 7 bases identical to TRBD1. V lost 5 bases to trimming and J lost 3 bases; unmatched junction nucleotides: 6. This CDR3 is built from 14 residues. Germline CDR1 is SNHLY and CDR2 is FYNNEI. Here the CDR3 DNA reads TGTGCCAGCAGTCGGACAGGAGGGGACTATGGCTACACCTTC. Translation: CASSRTGGDYGYTF.

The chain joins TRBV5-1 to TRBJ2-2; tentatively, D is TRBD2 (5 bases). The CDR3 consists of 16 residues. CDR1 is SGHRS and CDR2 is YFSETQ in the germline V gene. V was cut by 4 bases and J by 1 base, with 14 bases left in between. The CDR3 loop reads CASSIAGIRNTGELFF. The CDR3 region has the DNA TGCGCCAGCAGCATCGCCGGGATCAGGAACACCGGGGAGCTGTTTTTT.

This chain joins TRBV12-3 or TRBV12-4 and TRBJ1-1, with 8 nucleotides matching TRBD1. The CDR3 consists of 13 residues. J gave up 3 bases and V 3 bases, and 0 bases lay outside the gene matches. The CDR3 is CASSLDRDTEAFF. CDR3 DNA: TGTGCCAGCAGTTTGGACAGGGACACTGAAGCTTTCTTT.

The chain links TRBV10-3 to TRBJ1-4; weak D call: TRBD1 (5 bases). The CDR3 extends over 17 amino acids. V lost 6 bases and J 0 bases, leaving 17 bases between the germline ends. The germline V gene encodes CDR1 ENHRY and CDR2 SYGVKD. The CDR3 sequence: CAIREGSGGATNEKLFF. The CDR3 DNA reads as TGTGCCATCAGGGAAGGCTCGGGAGGGGCAACTAATGAAAAACTGTTTTTT.

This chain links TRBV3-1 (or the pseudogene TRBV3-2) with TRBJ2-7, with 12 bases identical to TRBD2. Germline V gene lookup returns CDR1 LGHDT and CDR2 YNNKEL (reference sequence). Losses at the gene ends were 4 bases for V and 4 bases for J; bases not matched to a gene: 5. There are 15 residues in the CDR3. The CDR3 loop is CASSRLAGGPYEQYF. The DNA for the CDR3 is TGTGCCAGCAGCCGGCTAGCGGGAGGGCCTTACGAGCAGTACTTC.

In DNA form, the CDR3 reads TGTGCCAGCAGCTTGGGGGCCCGGGGGGAAAAACTGTTTTTT. It codes for CASSLGARGEKLFF. This sequence joins TRBV5-6 and TRBJ1-4; maybe TRBD1 (5 bases). V dropped 0 bases and J dropped 8 bases, with 11 bases sitting between them. The CDR3 sequence is 14 residues long. Germline values: CDR1 SGHDT, CDR2 YYEEEE. The entire variable domain, with the rest obtained from reference TRBV5-6 and TRBJ1-4, is as follows: DAGVTQSPTHLIKTRGQQVTLRCSPKSGHDTVSWYQQALGQGPQFIFQYYEEEERQRGNFPDRFSGHQFPNYSSELNVNALLLGDSALYLCASSLGARGEKLFFGSGTQLSVL.

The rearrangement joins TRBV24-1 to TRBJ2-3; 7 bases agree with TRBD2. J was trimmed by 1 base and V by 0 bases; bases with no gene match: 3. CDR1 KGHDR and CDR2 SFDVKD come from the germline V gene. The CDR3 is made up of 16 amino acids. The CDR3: CATSDLGEGGTDTQYF. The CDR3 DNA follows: TGTGCCACCAGTGATTTGGGGGAGGGCGGCACAGATACGCAGTATTTT.

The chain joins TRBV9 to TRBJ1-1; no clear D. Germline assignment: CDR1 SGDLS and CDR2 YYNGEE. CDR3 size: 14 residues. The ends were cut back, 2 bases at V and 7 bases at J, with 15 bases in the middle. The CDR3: CASSVDGSPSEAFF. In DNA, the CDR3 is TGTGCCAGCAGCGTCGACGGGTCTCCGAGTGAAGCTTTCTTT.

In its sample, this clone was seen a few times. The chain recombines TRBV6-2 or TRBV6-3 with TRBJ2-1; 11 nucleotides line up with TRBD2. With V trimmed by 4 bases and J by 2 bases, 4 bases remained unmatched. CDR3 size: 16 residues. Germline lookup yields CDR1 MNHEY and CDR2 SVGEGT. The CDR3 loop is CASSFLSGRAYNEQFF. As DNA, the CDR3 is TGTGCCAGCAGTTTCCTTAGCGGGAGGGCCTACAATGAGCAGTTCTTC.

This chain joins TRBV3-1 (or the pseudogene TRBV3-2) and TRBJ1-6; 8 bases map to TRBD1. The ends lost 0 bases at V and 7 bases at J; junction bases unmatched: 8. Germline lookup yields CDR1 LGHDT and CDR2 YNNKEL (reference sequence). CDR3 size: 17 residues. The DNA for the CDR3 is TGTGCCAGCAGCCAAGATACAGGGACAGGTGGGAATTCACCCCTCCACTTT. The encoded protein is CASSQDTGTGGNSPLHF.

The DNA for the CDR3 is TGTGCCAGCAGTGAGATACGGGACAGGGCCCGTTATAGCAATCAGCCCCAGCATTTT. Protein: CASSEIRDRARYSNQPQHF. The J gene is TRBJ1-5, the V gene TRBV6-4, with 9 bases matching TRBD1. Germline V gene sequence: CDR1 MRHNA, CDR2 SNTAGT. J gave up 0 bases and V 3 bases, and 12 bases lay outside the gene matches. The CDR3 runs to 19 residues.

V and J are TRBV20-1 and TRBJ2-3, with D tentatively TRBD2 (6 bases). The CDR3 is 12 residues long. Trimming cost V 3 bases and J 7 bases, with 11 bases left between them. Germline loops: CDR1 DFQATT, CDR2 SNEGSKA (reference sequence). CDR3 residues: CSASPSVHTQYF. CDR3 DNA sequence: TGCAGTGCTAGTCCTAGCGTCCATACGCAGTATTTT.

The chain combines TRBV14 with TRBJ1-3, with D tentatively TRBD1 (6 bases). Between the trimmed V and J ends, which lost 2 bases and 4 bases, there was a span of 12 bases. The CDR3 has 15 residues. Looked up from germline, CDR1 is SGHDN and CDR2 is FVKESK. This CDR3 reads CASSQYFDRGNTIYF. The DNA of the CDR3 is TGTGCCAGCAGCCAATATTTTGACAGGGGAAACACCATATATTTT.

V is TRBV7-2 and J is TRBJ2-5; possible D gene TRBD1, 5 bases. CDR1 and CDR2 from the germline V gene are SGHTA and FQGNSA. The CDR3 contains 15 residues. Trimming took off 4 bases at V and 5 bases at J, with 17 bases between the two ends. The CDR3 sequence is CASSSQAARLETQYF. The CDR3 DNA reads TGTGCCAGCAGCTCACAGGCGGCGAGGTTGGAGACCCAGTACTTC.

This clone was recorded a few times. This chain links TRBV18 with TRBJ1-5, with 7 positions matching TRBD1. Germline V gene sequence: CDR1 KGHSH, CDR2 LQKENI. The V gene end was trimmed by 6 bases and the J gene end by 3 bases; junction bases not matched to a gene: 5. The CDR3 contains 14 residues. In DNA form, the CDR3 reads TGTGCCAGCTCCCTCGACAGGGTCAATCAGCCCCAGCATTTT. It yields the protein CASSLDRVNQPQHF.